This TCR beta chain was identified during a study of T cell responses to AZD1222 COVID-19 vaccine. General observations from the study: Vaccine-associated CD4 TCRs ranged over spike, dominating at 160-218 and 743-854. Nearly half of spike-specific TCRs reportedly target variant regions that are unmutated in the B.1.351 and B.1.1.7 variants. The sample set comprised mostly white British donors with more females, and clonal diversity was possibly underestimated. Samples come after the peak T cell response, not at day 14.

Turning to this clone: Its antigen is not identified.

The germline V gene has CDR1 SGHTA and CDR2 FQGTGA. V shed 2 bases and J 3 bases; nucleotides not matched to a gene: 15. This CDR3 contains 19 residues. The assay was immunoSEQ multiplex PCR, and TCRdb's table has in-frame clones only and misses some. The data contain 150,000 to 190,000 clones, 75% to 90% of them singletons. The clonotype was recovered from an adult who had recovered from COVID-19. The chain carries TRBV7-3 and TRBJ2-1; 8 positions match TRBD2. The sequencing here drew on peripheral blood, taken after recovery from COVID-19. This CDR3 reads CASSLLPPTSGRHYNEQFF. The CDR3 DNA follows: TGTGCCAGCAGCTTATTACCGCCTACTAGCGGAAGACACTACAATGAGCAGTTCTTC.